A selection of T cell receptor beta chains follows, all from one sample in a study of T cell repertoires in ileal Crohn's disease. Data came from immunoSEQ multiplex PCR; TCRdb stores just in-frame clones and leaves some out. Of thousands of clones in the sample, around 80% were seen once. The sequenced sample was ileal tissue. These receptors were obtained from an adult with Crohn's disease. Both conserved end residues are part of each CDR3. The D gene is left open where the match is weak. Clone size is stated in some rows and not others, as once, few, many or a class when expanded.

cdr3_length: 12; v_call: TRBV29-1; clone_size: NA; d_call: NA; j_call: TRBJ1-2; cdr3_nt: TGCAGCGCATCTACAGGGAACTATGGCTACACCTTC; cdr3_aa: CSASTGNYGYTF
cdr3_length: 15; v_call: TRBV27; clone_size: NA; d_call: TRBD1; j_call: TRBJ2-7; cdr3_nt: TGTGCCAGCAGCCACGCCCTCGGACAGGGAAACGAGCAGTACTTC; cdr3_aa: CASSHALGQGNEQYF
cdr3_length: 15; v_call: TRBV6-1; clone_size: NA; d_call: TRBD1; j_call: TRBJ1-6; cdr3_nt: TGTGCCAGCAGTGAAGATGGGACAGGGTATTCACCCCTCCACTTT; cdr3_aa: CASSEDGTGYSPLHF
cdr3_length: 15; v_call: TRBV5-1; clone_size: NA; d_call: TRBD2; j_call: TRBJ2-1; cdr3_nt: TGCGCCAGCAGCTTGGCGGCTAGCGGGGCCAATGAGCAGTTCTTC; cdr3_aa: CASSLAASGANEQFF
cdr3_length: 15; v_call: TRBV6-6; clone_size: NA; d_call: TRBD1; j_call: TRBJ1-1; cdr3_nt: TGTGCCAGCAGTGGACAGGGGGTAGGTGGCACTGAAGCTTTCTTT; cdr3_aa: CASSGQGVGGTEAFF
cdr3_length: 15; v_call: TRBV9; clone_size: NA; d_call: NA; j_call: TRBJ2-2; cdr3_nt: TGTGCCAGCAGCGCCGGGGGGCCCAACACCGGGGAGCTGTTTTTT; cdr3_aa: CASSAGGPNTGELFF
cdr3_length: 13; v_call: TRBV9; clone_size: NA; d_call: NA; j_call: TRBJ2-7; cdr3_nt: TGTGCCAGCACCTCGGGGGTATATACCGAGCAGTACTTC; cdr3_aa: CASTSGVYTEQYF
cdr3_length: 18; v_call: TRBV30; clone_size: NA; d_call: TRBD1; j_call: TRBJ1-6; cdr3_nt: TGTGCCTGGAGTGTAAACCCAACTCGACAGGGGTATAATTCACCCCTCCACTTT; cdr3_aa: CAWSVNPTRQGYNSPLHF
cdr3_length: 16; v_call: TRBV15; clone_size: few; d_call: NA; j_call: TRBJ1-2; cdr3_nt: TGTGCCACCAGCGGGTTGGGGGGGAGAGCCAACTATGGCTACACCTTC; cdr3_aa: CATSGLGGRANYGYTF
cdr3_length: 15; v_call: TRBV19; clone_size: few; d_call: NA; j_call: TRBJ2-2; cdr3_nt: TGTGCCAGTAGTATCAGGGGTGCGAACACCGGGGAGCTGTTTTTT; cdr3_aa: CASSIRGANTGELFF
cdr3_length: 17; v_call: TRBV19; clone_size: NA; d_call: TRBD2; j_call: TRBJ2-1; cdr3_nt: TGTGCCAGTAGTATAATCCCCGGGACTAGCGATCGCGATGAGCAGTTCTTC; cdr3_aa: CASSIIPGTSDRDEQFF
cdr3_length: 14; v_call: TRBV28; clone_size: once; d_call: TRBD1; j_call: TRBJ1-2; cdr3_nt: TGTGCCAGCAGTTTGACAGGGCATTTAAGGGGCTACACCTTC; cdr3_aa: CASSLTGHLRGYTF
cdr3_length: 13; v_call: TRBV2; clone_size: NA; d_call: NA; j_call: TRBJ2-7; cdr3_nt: TGTGCCAGCCTTCACCCCGGGGCCTACGAGCAGTACTTC; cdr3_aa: CASLHPGAYEQYF
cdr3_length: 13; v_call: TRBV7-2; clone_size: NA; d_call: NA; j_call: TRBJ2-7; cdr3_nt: TGTGCCAGCAGCTTATACGGGATTTACGAGCAGTACTTC; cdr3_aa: CASSLYGIYEQYF
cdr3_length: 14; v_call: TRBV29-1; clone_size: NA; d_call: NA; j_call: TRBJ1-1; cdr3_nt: TGCAGCGTTGTACCCCCAACAGGGAGCACTGAAGCTTTCTTT; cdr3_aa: CSVVPPTGSTEAFF
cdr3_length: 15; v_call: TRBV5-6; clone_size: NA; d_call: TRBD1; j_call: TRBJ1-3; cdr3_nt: TGTGCCAGCAGCCCCTTGGACAGGGCTGGAAACACCATATATTTT; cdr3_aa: CASSPLDRAGNTIYF
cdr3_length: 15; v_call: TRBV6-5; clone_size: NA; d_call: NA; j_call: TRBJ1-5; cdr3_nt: TGTGCCAGCAGTTACTCGGTGGCCCCCAATCAGCCCCAGCATTTT; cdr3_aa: CASSYSVAPNQPQHF
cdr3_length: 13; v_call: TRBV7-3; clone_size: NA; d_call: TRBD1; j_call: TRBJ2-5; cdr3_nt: TGTGCCAGCAGCCGTGGGACAGAAGAGACCCAGTACTTC; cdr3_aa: CASSRGTEETQYF
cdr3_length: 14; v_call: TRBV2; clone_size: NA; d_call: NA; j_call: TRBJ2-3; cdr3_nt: TGTGCCAGCAGTGTACTCGCGGCCGGGGATACGCAGTATTTT; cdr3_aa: CASSVLAAGDTQYF
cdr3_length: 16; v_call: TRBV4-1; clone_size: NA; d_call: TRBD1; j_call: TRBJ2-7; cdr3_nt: TGCGCCAGCAGCCAAGGTCCGGGACAGGGGGCAAGGGAGCAGTACTTC; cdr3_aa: CASSQGPGQGAREQYF
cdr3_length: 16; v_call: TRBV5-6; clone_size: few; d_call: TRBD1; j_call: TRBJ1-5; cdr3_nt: TGTGCCAGCAGCTTAAGACAGGGTTTAAGCAATCAGCCCCAGCATTTT; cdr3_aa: CASSLRQGLSNQPQHF
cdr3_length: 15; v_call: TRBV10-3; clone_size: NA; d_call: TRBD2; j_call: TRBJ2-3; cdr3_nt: TGTGCCATCAGAGAGACTAGCGGGGGAGGAGATACGCAGTATTTT; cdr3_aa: CAIRETSGGGDTQYF
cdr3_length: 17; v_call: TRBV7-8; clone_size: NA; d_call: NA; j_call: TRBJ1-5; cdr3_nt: TGTGCCAGCAGTTTACCCGAGGGCGGCTATAGCAATCAGCCCCAGCATTTT; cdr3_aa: CASSLPEGGYSNQPQHF
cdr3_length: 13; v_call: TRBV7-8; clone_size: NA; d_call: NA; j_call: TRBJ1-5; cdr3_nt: TGTGCCAGCGCGGGGAGCGGCAATCAGCCCCAGCATTTT; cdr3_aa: CASAGSGNQPQHF
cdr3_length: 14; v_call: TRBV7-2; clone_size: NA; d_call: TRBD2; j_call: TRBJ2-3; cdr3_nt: TGTGCCAGCAGCTTAGGACTAGCGGGGGATACGCAGTATTTT; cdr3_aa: CASSLGLAGDTQYF
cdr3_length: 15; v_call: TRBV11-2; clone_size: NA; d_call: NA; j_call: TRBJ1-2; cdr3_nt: TGTGCCAGCAGCCTTGTCTTAGCAGGGAACAATGGCTACACCTTC; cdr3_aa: CASSLVLAGNNGYTF
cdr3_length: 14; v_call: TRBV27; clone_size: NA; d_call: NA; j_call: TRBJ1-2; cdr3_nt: TGTGCCAGCAGTTTATCTGGGGGGGCCTATGGCTACACCTTC; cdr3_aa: CASSLSGGAYGYTF
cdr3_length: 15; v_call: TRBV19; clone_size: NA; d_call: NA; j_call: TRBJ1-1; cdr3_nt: TGTGCCAGTAGCCCCCTGCGGGGTGGGAGCACTGAAGCTTTCTTT; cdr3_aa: CASSPLRGGSTEAFF
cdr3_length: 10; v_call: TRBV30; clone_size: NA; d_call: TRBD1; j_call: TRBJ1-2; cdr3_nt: TGTGCCTACAGGGGATATGGCTACACCTTC; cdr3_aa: CAYRGYGYTF
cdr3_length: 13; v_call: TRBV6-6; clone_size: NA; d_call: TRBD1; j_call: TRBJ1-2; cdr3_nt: TGTGCCAGCAGTAAGGGACAGGTGAATGGCTACACCTTC; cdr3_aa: CASSKGQVNGYTF
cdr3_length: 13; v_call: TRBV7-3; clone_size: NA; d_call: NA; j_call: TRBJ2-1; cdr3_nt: TGTGCCAGCAGCTCAGGGCGCCGGAATGAGCAGTTCTTC; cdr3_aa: CASSSGRRNEQFF
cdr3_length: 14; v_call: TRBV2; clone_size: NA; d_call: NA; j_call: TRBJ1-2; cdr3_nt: TGTGCCAGCAGTGAAGGACAGTTAATCTATGGCTACACCTTC; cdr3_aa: CASSEGQLIYGYTF
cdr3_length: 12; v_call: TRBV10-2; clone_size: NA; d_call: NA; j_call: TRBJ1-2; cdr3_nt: TGCGCCAGCAGTGAGCGGGACTATGGCTACACCTTC; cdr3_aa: CASSERDYGYTF
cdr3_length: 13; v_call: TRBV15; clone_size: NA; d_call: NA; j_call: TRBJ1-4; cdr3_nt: TGTGCCACCAGCCCCCGTCTAGGGGATGAACTGTTTTTT; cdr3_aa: CATSPRLGDELFF
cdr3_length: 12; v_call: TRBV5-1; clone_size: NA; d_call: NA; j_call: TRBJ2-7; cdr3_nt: TGCGCCAGCAGCTTGGGAGGGCACGAGCAGTACTTC; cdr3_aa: CASSLGGHEQYF
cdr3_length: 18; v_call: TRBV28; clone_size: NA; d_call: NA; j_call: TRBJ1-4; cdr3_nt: TGTGCCAGCAGTTTTCTACAGGGCACCGTAGAGGCTAATGAAAAACTGTTTTTT; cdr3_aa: CASSFLQGTVEANEKLFF
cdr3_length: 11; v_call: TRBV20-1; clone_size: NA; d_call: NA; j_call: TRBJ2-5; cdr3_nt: TGCAGTGCTAGACCGCGGGAGACCCAGTACTTC; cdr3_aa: CSARPRETQYF
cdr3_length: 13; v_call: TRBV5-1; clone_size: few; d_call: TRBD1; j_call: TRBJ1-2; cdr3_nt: TGCGCCAGCAGCCGGGACAGCTTTTATGGCTACACCTTC; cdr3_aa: CASSRDSFYGYTF
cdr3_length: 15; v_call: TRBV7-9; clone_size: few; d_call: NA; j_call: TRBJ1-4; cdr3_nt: TGTGCCAGCAGCTTATTTTTGGGCGGGGCGGAAAAACTGTTTTTT; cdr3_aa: CASSLFLGGAEKLFF
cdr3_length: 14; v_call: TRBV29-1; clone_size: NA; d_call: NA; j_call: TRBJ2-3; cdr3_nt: TGCAGCGTTGAAGATTTGAGGCGAGCAGATACGCAGTATTTT; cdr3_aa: CSVEDLRRADTQYF